Listed here is a single T cell receptor (beta chain). The CDR3 has 14 residues. Germline V gives CDR1 MNHEY, CDR2 SMNVEV (reference sequence). V lost 5 bases and J lost 7; bases outside the gene matches: 8. This entry is derived from a study of blood T cell repertoires in COVID-19. Study as a whole: Both acute and convalescent COVID-19 samples were obtained from the United States, Italy and Spain. The cDNA or gDNA used as material had been derived from T cells, B-cell-depleted T cells, or PBMCs.

In the source study's methods: Reference gene primer amplification yielded estimated nucleated cell counts. Data came from immunoSEQ multiplex PCR; TCRdb stores just in-frame clones and leaves some out. The D gene and trimming were derived from the DNA, and the V and J assignments and clone size from that table. The repertoire includes under 300,000 clones, around nine tenths of them detected once, and around 2% sits in the top ten. This clonotype was obtained from a man in his fifties with acute or convalescent COVID-19. V is TRBV27 and J is TRBJ1-5; TRBD1 matches at 7 bases. The sample taken for sequencing was peripheral blood. The CDR3 sequence: CASSDRQGGQPQHF. The CDR3 DNA follows: TGTGCCAGCAGTGACCGACAGGGTGGCCAGCCCCAGCATTTT.